The present T cell receptor (beta chain) was sequenced within a study of T cells after somatic rescue of genetic block. Data came from immunoSEQ multiplex PCR; TCRdb stores just in-frame clones and leaves some out. Altogether approximately 11,000 clones are present, around 74% being singletons, with the ten largest covering 22%. CDR1 and CDR2 from the germline V gene are SEHNR and FQNEAQ (reference sequence). V dropped 3 bases and J dropped 2 bases, with 10 bases sitting between them. This CDR3 has 14 residues. Sequences were obtained from peripheral blood mononuclear cells (PBMCs). V and J are TRBV7-9 and TRBJ2-5; D unresolved. The TCR originated in a boy between 10 and 17 years old. The DNA for the CDR3 is TGTGCCAGCAGCTTTGATCTCAAGCAAGAGACCCAGTACTTC. Translated, it gives CASSFDLKQETQYF.